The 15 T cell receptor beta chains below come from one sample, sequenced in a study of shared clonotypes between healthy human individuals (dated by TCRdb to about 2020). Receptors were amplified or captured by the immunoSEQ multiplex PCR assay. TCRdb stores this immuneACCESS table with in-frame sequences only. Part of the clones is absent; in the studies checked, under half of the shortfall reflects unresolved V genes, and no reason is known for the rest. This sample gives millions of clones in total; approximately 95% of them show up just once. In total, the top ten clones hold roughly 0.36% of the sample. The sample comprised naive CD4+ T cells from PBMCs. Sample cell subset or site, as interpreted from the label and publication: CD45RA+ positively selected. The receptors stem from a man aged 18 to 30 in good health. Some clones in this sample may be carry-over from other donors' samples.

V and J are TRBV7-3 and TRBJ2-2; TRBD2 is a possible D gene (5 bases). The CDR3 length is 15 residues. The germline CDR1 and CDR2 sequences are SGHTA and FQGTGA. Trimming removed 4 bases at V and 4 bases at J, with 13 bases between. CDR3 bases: TGTGCCAGCAGCTCGAGGAAAGGAGGCACCGGGGAGCTGTTTTTT. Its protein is CASSSRKGGTGELFF.

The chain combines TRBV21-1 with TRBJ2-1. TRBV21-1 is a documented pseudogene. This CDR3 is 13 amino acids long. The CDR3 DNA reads TGTGCCAGCAGCGTTCCGTGCCACAATGAGCAGTTCTTC. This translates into CASSVPCHNEQFF.

In DNA form, the CDR3 reads TGTGCCAGCAGTGGCGGACAGGGGGCCTGGGAGCTGTTTTTT. This encodes CASSGGQGAWELFF. V gene TRBV6-1 combines with J gene TRBJ2-2; 11 nucleotides agree with TRBD1. From germline, CDR1 is MNHNS and CDR2 SASEGT. This CDR3 has 14 residues. V shed 4 bases, J shed 9 bases, and the junction held 4 bases outside the gene matches.

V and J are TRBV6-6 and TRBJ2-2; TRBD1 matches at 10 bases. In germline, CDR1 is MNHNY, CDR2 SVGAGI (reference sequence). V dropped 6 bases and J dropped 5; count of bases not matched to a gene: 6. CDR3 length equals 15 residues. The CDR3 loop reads CASRAGTGATGELFF. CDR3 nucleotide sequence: TGTGCCAGCAGGGCCGGGACAGGGGCTACCGGGGAGCTGTTTTTT.

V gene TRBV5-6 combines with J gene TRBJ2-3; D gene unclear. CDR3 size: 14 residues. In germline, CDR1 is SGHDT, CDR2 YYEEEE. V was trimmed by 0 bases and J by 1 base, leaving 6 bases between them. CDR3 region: CASSLVWGTDTQYF. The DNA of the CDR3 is TGTGCCAGCAGCTTGGTTTGGGGCACAGATACGCAGTATTTT.

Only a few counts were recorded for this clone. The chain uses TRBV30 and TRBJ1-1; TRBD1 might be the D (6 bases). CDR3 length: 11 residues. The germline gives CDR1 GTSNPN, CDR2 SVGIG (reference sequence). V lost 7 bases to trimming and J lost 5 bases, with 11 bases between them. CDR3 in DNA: TGTGCCTATACAGGGTGGACTGAAGCTTTCTTT. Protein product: CAYTGWTEAFF.

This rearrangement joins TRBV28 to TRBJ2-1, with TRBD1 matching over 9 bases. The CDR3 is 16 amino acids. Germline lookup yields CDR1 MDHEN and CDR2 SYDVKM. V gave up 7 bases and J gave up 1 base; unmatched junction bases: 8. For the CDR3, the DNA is TGTGCCAGCAAACCAACCGGGACAGGGTCCTACAATGAGCAGTTCTTC. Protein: CASKPTGTGSYNEQFF.

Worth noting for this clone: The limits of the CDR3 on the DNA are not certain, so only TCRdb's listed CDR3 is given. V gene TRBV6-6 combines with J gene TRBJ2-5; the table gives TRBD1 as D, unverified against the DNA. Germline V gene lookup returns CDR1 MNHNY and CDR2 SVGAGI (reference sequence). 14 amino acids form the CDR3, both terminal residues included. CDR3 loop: CASSYFGPGETQYF.

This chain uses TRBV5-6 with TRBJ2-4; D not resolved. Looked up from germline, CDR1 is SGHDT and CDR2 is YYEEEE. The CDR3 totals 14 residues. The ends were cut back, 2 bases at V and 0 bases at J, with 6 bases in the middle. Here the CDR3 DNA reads TGTGCCAGCAGCTTTCTGGGAGCCAAAAACATTCAGTACTTC. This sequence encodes CASSFLGAKNIQYF. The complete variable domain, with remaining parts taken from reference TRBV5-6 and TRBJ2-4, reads DAGVTQSPTHLIKTRGQQVTLRCSPKSGHDTVSWYQQALGQGPQFIFQYYEEEERQRGNFPDRFSGHQFPNYSSELNVNALLLGDSALYLCASSFLGAKNIQYFGAGTRLSVL.

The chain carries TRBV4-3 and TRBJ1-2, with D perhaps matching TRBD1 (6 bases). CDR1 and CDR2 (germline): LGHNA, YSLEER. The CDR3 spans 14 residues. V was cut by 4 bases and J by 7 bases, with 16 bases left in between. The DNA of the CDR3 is TGCGCCAGCAGCCCGAGGGAATTAGGGGGTGGCTACACCTTC. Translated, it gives CASSPRELGGGYTF.

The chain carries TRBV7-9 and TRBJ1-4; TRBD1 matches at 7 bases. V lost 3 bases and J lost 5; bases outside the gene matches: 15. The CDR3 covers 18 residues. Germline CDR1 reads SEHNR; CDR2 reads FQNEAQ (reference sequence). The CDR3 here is CASSFAKPGDRVNEKLFF. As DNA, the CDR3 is TGTGCCAGCAGCTTTGCCAAGCCGGGGGACAGAGTGAATGAAAAACTGTTTTTT. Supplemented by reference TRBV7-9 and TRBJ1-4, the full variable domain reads DTGVSQNPRHKITKRGQNVTFRCDPISEHNRLYWYRQTLGQGPEFLTYFQNEAQLEKSRLLSDRFSAERPKGSFSTLEIQRTEQGDSAMYLCASSFAKPGDRVNEKLFFGSGTQLSVL.

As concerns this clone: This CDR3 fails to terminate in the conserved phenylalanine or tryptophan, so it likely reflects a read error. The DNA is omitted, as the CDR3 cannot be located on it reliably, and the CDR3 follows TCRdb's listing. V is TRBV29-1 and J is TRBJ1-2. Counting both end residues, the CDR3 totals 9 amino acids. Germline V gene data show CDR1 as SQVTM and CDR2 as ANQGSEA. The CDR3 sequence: CSVVTLPTV.

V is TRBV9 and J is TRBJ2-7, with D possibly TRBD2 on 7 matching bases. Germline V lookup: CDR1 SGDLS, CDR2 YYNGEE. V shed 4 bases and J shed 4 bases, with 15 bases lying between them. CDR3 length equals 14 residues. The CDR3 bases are TGTGCCAGCAGCCTCGGACGGGGGGCGTACGAGCAGTACTTC. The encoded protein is CASSLGRGAYEQYF.

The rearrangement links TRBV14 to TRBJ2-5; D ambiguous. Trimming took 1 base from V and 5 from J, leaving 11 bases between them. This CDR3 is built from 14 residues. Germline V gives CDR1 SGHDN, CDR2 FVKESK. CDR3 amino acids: CASSQVGLGETQYF. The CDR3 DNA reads TGTGCCAGCAGCCAAGTAGGATTGGGGGAGACCCAGTACTTC.

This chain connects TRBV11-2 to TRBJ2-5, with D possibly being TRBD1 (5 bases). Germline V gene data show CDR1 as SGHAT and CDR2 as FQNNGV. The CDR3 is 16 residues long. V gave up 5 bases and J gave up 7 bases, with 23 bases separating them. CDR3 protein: CASSRIDSKNRMTQYF. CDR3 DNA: TGTGCCAGCAGCCGTATCGACAGTAAGAACCGTATGACCCAGTACTTC.